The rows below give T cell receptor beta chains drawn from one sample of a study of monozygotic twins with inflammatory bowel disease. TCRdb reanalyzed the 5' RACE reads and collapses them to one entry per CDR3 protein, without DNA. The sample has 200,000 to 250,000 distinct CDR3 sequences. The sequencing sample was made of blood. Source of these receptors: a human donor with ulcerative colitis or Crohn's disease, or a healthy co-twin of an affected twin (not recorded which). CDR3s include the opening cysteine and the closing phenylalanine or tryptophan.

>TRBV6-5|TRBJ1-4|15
CASSYGVGADEKLFF
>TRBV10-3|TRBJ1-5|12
CATRTGSEPQHF
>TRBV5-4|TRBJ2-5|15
CASSLQGKGEETQYF
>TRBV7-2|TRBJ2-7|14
CASSLPGGAYEQYF
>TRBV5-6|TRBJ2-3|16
CASRPRERLSTDTQYF
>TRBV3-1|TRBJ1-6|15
CASSLLGQGESPLHF
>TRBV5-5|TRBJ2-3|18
CASSLGDDRALSTDTQYF
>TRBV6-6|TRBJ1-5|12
CAARGGNQPQHF
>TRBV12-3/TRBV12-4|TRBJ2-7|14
CASSSWVSSYEQYF
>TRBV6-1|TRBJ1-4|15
CASSFRGTGDEKLFF
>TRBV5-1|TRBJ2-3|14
CASSTGDSTDTQYF
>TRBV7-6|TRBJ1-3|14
CDSSYDSSGNTIYF
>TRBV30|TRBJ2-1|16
CAWCRLAGGLYNEQFF
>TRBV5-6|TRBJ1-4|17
CASIPTGNHATNEKLFF
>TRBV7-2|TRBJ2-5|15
CASSLAPGLQEIQYF
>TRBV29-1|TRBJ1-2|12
CSVESDGYGYTF
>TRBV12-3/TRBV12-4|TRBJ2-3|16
CASSPVKRGGVGTQYF
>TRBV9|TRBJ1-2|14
CASSDRQGKDGYTF
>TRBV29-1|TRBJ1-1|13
CSVEEGRGIEAFF
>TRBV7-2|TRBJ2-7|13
CASNTPLSYEQYF
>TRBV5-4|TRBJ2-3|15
CASSRLAGLTDTQYF
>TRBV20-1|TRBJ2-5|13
CSAPPRQGKTQYF
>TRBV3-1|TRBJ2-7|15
CASSHGGQTNYEQYF
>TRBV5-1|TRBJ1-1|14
CASSLEGAMTEAFF
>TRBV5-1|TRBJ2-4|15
CASSEDTLAKNIQYF
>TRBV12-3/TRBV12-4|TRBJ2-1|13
CASSFGGGQGQIF
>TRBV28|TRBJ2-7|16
CASSLSLDRAPYEQYF
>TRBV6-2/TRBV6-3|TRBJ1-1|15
CASRPHGPTNTEAFF
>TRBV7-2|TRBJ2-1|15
CASRGTSGFPNEQFF
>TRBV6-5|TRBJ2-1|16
CASSYLDRGAGGEQFF
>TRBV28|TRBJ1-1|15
CASSTAGTGTSEAFF
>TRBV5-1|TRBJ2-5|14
CASSLTIGRETQYF
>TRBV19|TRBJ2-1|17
CASTQLDRWGGKNEQFF
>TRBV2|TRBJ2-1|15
CASSGRGGGYNEQFF
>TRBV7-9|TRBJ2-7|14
CASSLGADSYEQYF
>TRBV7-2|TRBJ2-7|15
CASSSQLAGAYEQYF
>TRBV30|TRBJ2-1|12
CAWSTGTNEQFF
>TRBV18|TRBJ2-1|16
CASSPPQQSSYNEQFF
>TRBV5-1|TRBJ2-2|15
CASSLEGLYTGELFF
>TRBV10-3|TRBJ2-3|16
CAISDMRSGDSYTQYF
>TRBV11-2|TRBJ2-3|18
CASSLEALAGGQLNTQYF
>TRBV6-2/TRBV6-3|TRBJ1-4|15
CASSLPGLGNEKLFF
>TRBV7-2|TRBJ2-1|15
CASSWTSGGLNEQFF
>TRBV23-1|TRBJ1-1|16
CASSHVSGTGCSEAFF
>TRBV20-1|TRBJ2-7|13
CSARDRLFYEQYF
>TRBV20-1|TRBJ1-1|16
CSASHQGTEKNTEAFF
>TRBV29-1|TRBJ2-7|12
CSVEDRDYEQYF
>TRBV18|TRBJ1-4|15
CASSPSTGVNEKLFF
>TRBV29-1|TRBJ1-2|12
CSVGHGDYGYTF
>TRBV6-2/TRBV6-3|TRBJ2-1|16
CATYKGGQVSYNEQFF
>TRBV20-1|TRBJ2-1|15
CSARGFGRSYNEQFF
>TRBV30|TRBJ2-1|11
CGAEDGNEQFF